The rows below give T cell receptor beta chains drawn from one sample of a study of blood T cell repertoires in COVID-19. The table came from immunoSEQ multiplex PCR; TCRdb's copy has only in-frame clones and leaves some out. The table shows 250,000 or so clones, with 70% to 90% occurring only once. The sequencing input was PBMCs or T cells enriched from blood (not recorded which). The source of these receptors is a woman younger than 45 with acute COVID-19. Each CDR3 is given with its conserved first and last residue. A D gene is named only where the DNA matches it firmly. The size entry is marked missing in some rows and otherwise reads once, few, many or a size class.

cdr3_length: 14; d_call: .; j_call: TRBJ2-5; clone_size: .; v_call: TRBV24-1; cdr3_nt: TGTGCCACCAGTGATTTAGAGGCCACGGAGACCCAGTACTTC; cdr3_aa: CATSDLEATETQYF
cdr3_length: 16; d_call: .; j_call: TRBJ2-4; clone_size: .; v_call: TRBV28; cdr3_nt: TGTGCCAGCTCCAAAGGGGATCTACTAGCCAAAAACATTCAGTACTTC; cdr3_aa: CASSKGDLLAKNIQYF
cdr3_length: 13; d_call: .; j_call: TRBJ2-7; clone_size: .; v_call: TRBV3-1/TRBV3-2; cdr3_nt: TGTGCCAGCAGCCAACGGGGACTCTCCGAGCAGTACTTC; cdr3_aa: CASSQRGLSEQYF
cdr3_length: 16; d_call: .; j_call: TRBJ2-1; clone_size: .; v_call: TRBV6-1; cdr3_nt: TGTGCCAGCAGTGAATGGGGAGCAAGCTCCTACAATGAGCAGTTCTTC; cdr3_aa: CASSEWGASSYNEQFF
cdr3_length: 17; d_call: .; j_call: TRBJ1-4; clone_size: .; v_call: TRBV18; cdr3_nt: TGTGCCAGCTCACCCCCGACTGGCCTCTCAACTAATGAAAAACTGTTTTTT; cdr3_aa: CASSPPTGLSTNEKLFF
cdr3_length: 15; d_call: .; j_call: TRBJ1-5; clone_size: .; v_call: TRBV7-2; cdr3_nt: TGTGCCAGCAGCTCCCAAGGGGGTTCGGGTCAGCCCCAGCATTTT; cdr3_aa: CASSSQGGSGQPQHF
cdr3_length: 14; d_call: TRBD1; j_call: TRBJ2-7; clone_size: .; v_call: TRBV27; cdr3_nt: TGTGCCAGCAGGGGGACAGGGGGCGCCTACGAGCAGTACTTC; cdr3_aa: CASRGTGGAYEQYF
cdr3_length: 16; d_call: TRBD2; j_call: TRBJ2-1; clone_size: .; v_call: TRBV4-2; cdr3_nt: TGTGCCAGCAGCCAAGAGACTAGCGGGATTAGGGGTGAGCAGTTCTTC; cdr3_aa: CASSQETSGIRGEQFF
cdr3_length: 15; d_call: .; j_call: TRBJ2-1; clone_size: .; v_call: TRBV28; cdr3_nt: TGTGCCACCTCGGGGGCAGGGGGCTCCTACAATGAGCAGTTCTTC; cdr3_aa: CATSGAGGSYNEQFF
cdr3_length: 13; d_call: .; j_call: TRBJ1-1; clone_size: once; v_call: TRBV9; cdr3_nt: TGTGCCAGCAGCGTGGGGCCGAACACTGAAGCTTTCTTT; cdr3_aa: CASSVGPNTEAFF
cdr3_length: 17; d_call: .; j_call: TRBJ2-6; clone_size: .; v_call: TRBV25-1; cdr3_nt: TGTGCCAGCAGTGCGCCAATGCAGGGCCCTGGGGCCAACGTCCTGACTTTC; cdr3_aa: CASSAPMQGPGANVLTF
cdr3_length: 13; d_call: .; j_call: TRBJ2-3; clone_size: .; v_call: TRBV15; cdr3_nt: TGTGCCACCAGCGGCAAAGGCACAGATACGCAGTATTTT; cdr3_aa: CATSGKGTDTQYF
cdr3_length: 15; d_call: TRBD2; j_call: TRBJ2-4; clone_size: .; v_call: TRBV29-1; cdr3_nt: TGCAGCGTTGTTGAGCTAGCGGGAGCCTGGAGCATTCAGTACTTC; cdr3_aa: CSVVELAGAWSIQYF
cdr3_length: 16; d_call: TRBD1; j_call: TRBJ1-3; clone_size: .; v_call: TRBV27; cdr3_nt: TGTGCCAGCAGCGCGACCGGGACAGGGGGCGGAAACACCATATATTTT; cdr3_aa: CASSATGTGGGNTIYF
cdr3_length: 16; d_call: TRBD2; j_call: TRBJ2-3; clone_size: .; v_call: TRBV11-2; cdr3_nt: TGTGCCAGCAGCTATAGAGCGGGAGGGCCAGGAGATACGCAGTATTTT; cdr3_aa: CASSYRAGGPGDTQYF
cdr3_length: 17; d_call: .; j_call: TRBJ1-4; clone_size: .; v_call: TRBV4-1; cdr3_nt: TGCGCCAGCAGCCAAGACTTGACGGCGGGAAAGCGTGAAAAACTGTTTTTT; cdr3_aa: CASSQDLTAGKREKLFF
cdr3_length: 15; d_call: .; j_call: TRBJ1-4; clone_size: .; v_call: TRBV4-1; cdr3_nt: TGCGCCAGCAGCCAAAAAACAGGTGCTAATGAAAAACTGTTTTTT; cdr3_aa: CASSQKTGANEKLFF
cdr3_length: 15; d_call: TRBD2; j_call: TRBJ2-1; clone_size: .; v_call: TRBV3-1/TRBV3-2; cdr3_nt: TGTGCCAGCAGCACCCGGACTAGCGGGATAGGTGAGCAGTTCTTC; cdr3_aa: CASSTRTSGIGEQFF
cdr3_length: 14; d_call: .; j_call: TRBJ1-6; clone_size: .; v_call: TRBV2; cdr3_nt: TGTGCCAGCAGTGACGTGACAGCCAATTCACCCCTCCACTTT; cdr3_aa: CASSDVTANSPLHF
cdr3_length: 16; d_call: TRBD2; j_call: TRBJ2-1; clone_size: .; v_call: TRBV3-1/TRBV3-2; cdr3_nt: TGTGCCAGCAGCCTAGCTAGCGGGAACTCGATCCATGAGCAGTTCTTC; cdr3_aa: CASSLASGNSIHEQFF
cdr3_length: 17; d_call: TRBD2; j_call: TRBJ2-1; clone_size: .; v_call: TRBV4-1; cdr3_nt: TGCGCCAGCAGCCAAGTCCAGCGGGAGAGGTCCTACAATGAGCAGTTCTTC; cdr3_aa: CASSQVQRERSYNEQFF